These T cell receptor beta chains were read from a single sample in a study of T cells in Graves' hyperthyroidism and ophthalmopathy. TCRdb reprocessed the multiplex PCR reads via MiXCR and lists one record per CDR3 protein. This sample carries roughly 420,000 distinct CDR3 sequences, 12% to 15% of them seen once, and the ten largest clones take around 5.3%. The source material was blood. Receptors originate from a woman between 18 and 29 years old with Graves' hyperthyroidism. Each CDR3 is given with its conserved first and last residue. The order of the fields is V gene, J gene, clone size, D gene, CDR3 DNA, CDR3 protein. The D gene is left open where the match is weak. Only part of the rows carry a size: once, few, many, or a class if the clone is expanded.

TRBV12-5	TRBJ1-1	.	.	TGTGCTAGTGTCCTTATGAACACTGAAGCTTTCTTT	CASVLMNTEAFF
TRBV30	TRBJ2-5	many	.	TGTGCCTGGAGCGGACGGAGGGTCGGGGGGACCCAGTACTTC	CAWSGRRVGGTQYF
TRBV11-2	TRBJ1-1	many	.	TGTGCCAGCAGCTCACGACAGAAGAACACTGAAGCTTTCTTT	CASSSRQKNTEAFF
TRBV7-9	TRBJ2-7	many	TRBD1	TGTGCCAGCAGCTTAACGCAAAATAACAGGGGCGGTGGGCAGTACTTC	CASSLTQNNRGGGQYF
TRBV9	TRBJ1-1	.	TRBD1	TGTGCCAGCAGCGGTGACAGGGGTTTCACTGAAGCTTTCTTT	CASSGDRGFTEAFF
TRBV28	TRBJ2-1	many	.	TGTGCCAGCGTAGGACGGCTGAGCCATGAGCAGTTCTTC	CASVGRLSHEQFF
TRBV5-5	TRBJ2-5	few	TRBD1	TGTGCCAGCAGCCTGTCCGGGACAGGGTCTATCGAGACCCAGTACTTC	CASSLSGTGSIETQYF
TRBV27	TRBJ2-3	.	.	TGTGCCAGCAGCCCCTCACCCATTCGGGGGGATACGCAGTATTTT	CASSPSPIRGDTQYF
TRBV28	TRBJ2-3	.	TRBD2	TGTGCCAGCAATTTCACCGGACTAGCGGGAGACACAGATACGCAGTATTTT	CASNFTGLAGDTDTQYF
TRBV5-1	TRBJ2-7	few	.	TGCGCCAGCAGCTTCGTGGGATTAGACTACGAGCAGTACTTC	CASSFVGLDYEQYF
TRBV19	TRBJ2-5	.	TRBD2	TGTGCCAGTAGTAGCGGCGGGGCGGGAGAGGAGACCCAGTACTTC	CASSSGGAGEETQYF
TRBV12-3/TRBV12-4	TRBJ2-2	few	.	TGTGCCAGCAGTCCCCGACAGCTCACCGGGGAGCTGTTTTTT	CASSPRQLTGELFF
TRBV4-1	TRBJ2-3	few	TRBD2	TGCGCCAGCAGCCAAGTAGGACTAGCGGGAAGCACAGATACGCAGTATTTT	CASSQVGLAGSTDTQYF
TRBV20-1	TRBJ2-2	few	TRBD2	TGCAGTGCTGCCGGGACTAGCGGGAACACCGGGGAGCTGTTTTTT	CSAAGTSGNTGELFF
TRBV5-5	TRBJ1-4	many	.	TGTGCCAGCAGCTTGGCCTCAACTAATGAAAAACTGTTTTTT	CASSLASTNEKLFF
TRBV12-3/TRBV12-4	TRBJ1-5	many	.	TGTGCCAGCAGCGGGGGGGGCACTTATGGCAATCAGCCCCAGCATTTT	CASSGGGTYGNQPQHF